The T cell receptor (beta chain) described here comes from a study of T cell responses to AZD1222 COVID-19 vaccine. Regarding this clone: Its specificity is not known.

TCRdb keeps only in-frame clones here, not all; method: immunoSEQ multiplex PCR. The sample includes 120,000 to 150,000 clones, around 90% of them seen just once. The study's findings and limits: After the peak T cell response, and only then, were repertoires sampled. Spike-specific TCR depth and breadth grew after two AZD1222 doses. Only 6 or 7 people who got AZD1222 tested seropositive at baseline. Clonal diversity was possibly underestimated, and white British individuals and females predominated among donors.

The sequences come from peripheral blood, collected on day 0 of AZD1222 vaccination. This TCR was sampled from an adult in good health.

In DNA, the CDR3 is TGTGCCAGCAGTTGGACTCGGCTTCAAGAGACCCAGTACTTC. This encodes CASSWTRLQETQYF. V gene TRBV6-5 combines with J gene TRBJ2-5; D perhaps matches TRBD2 (5 bases). This CDR3 has 14 residues. The germline gives CDR1 MNHEY, CDR2 SVGAGI. The V and J ends lost 4 bases and 2 bases respectively, with 11 bases between them.